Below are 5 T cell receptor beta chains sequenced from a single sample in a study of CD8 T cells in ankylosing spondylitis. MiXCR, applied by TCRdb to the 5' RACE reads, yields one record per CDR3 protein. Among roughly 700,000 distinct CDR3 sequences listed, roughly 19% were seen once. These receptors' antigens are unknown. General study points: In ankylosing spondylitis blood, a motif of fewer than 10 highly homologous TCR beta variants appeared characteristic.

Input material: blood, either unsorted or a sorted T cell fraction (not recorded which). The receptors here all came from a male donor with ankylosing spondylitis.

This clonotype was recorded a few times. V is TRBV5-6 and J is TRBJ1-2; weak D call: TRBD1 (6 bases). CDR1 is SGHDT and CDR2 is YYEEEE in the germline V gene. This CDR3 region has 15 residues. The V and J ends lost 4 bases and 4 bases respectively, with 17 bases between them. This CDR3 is CASSQIKQGSYGYTF. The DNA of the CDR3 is TGTGCCAGCAGCCAAATAAAACAGGGTTCCTATGGCTACACCTTC.

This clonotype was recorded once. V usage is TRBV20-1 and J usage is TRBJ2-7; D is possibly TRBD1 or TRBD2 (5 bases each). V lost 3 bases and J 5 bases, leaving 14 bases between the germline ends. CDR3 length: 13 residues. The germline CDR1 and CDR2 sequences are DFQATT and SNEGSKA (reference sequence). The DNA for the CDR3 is TGCAGTGCTAGGGTGGCAGGGACCAACGAGCAGTACTTC. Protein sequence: CSARVAGTNEQYF.

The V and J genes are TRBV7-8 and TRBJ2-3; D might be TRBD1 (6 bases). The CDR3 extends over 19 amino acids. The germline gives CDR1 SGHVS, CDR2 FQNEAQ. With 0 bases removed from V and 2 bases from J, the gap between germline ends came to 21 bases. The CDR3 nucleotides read TGTGCCAGCAGCTTAGCGGTTTCGATCGGACAGACCTTCACAGATACGCAGTATTTT. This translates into CASSLAVSIGQTFTDTQYF.

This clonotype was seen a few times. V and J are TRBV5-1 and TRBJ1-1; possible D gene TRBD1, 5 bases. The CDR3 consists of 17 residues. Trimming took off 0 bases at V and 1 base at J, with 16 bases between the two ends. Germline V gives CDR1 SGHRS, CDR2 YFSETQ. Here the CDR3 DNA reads TGCGCCAGCAGCTTGGTAATAAGTCCCGGGGGGAACACTGAAGCTTTCTTT. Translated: CASSLVISPGGNTEAFF.

The CDR3 DNA follows: TGTGCCAGCAGCCAGCTAGCGGGGGCATACAATGAGCAGTTCTTC. This codes for CASSQLAGAYNEQFF. This sequence joins TRBV13 and TRBJ2-1; TRBD2 aligns across 10 bases. Germline assignment: CDR1 PRHDT and CDR2 FYEKMQ (reference sequence). This CDR3 spans 15 amino acids. The junction had 5 bases not matched to a gene; V was cut back by 5 bases and J by 4 bases.